This entry describes one TCR beta chain. The antigen remains undetermined. Relative to the germline gene, one junction end is altered; a read error may explain this. TCRdb itself ran the 5' RACE reads through MiXCR, one entry per CDR3 protein. This table has approximately 300,000 distinct CDR3 sequences, 7.5% to 9.5% appearing once. Germline V lookup: CDR1 SGHDT, CDR2 YYEEEE. The CDR3 sequence is 10 residues long. The entry originates in a study of identical twins. Study results and limitations: Invariant cells of the MAIT and iNKT types might have partly distorted the zero-insertion analyses.

The same data also contributed to another study, on yellow fever vaccine responses in identical twins. That publication notes: In identical twins, vaccine T cell responses appeared partly shared and partly individual.

V is TRBV5-6 and J is TRBJ1-1; the D is unclear. The source of this sequence is a woman aged 18-29 years in good health. The specimen was CD8+ T cells sorted from blood. This CDR3 is CVSPDTEAFF. DNA for the CDR3: TGTGTCAGCCCGGACACTGAAGCTTTCTTT.